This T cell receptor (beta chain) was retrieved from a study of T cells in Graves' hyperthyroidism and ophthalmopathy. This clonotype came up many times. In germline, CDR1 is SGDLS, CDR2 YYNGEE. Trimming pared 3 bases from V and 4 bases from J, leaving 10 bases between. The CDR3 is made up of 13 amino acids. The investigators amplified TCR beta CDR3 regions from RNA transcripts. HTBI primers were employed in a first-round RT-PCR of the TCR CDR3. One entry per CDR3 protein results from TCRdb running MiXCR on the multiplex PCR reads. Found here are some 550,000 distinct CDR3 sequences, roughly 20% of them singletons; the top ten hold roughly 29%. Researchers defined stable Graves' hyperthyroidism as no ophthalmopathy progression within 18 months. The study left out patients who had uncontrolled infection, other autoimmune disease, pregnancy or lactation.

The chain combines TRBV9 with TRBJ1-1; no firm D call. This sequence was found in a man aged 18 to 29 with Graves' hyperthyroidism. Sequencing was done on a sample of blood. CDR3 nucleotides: TGTGCCAGCAGCGCCGAGGGAGGCACTGAAGCTTTCTTT. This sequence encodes CASSAEGGTEAFF.